This T cell receptor (beta chain) was retrieved from a study of cytomegalovirus exposure and HLA in healthy donors. Broader study findings: Analysis was performed later, and it showed HLA-associated TCR beta chains to be more clonally expanded than equally common others.

As concerns this clone: Its antigen is still unknown.

The V gene's germline CDR1 is GTSNPN and CDR2 SVGIG (reference sequence). CDR3 size: 11 residues. PCR involved 60 Vbeta and 13 Jbeta primers. The table came from immunoSEQ multiplex PCR; TCRdb's copy has only in-frame clones and leaves some out. This table holds some 130,000 clones, around 80% found once. Sample: PBMCs. J is TRBJ2-5 and V is TRBV30; perhaps TRBD2 as D (5 bases). With the DNA end fitting TRBJ2-7 better, the J assignment may be wrong. The TCR sequence derives from a man younger than 40 in good health. CDR3: CAWYEGDEQYF. The CDR3, as DNA: TGTGCCTGGTACGAGGGAGACGAGCAGTACTTC.